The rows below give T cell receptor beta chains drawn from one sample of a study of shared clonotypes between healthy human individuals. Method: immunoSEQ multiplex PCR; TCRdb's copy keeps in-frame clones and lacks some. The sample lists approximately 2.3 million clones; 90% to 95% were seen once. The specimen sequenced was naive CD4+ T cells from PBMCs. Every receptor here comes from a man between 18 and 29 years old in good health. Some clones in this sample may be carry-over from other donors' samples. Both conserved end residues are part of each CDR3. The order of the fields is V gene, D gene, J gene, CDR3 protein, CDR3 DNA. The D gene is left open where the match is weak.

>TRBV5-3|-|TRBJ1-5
CARSHTTRTVNQPQHF
TGTGCCAGAAGCCATACCACCAGGACAGTCAATCAGCCCCAGCATTTT
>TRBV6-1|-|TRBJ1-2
CASRPGRGVFGYTF
TGTGCCAGCAGACCTGGTAGGGGGGTCTTTGGCTACACCTTC
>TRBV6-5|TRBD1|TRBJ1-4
CASSYRSGTGNEKLFF
TGTGCCAGCAGTTACCGGTCCGGGACAGGGAATGAAAAACTGTTTTTT
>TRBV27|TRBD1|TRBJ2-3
CASSRQGMDTQYF
TGTGCCAGCAGTAGACAGGGGATGGATACGCAGTATTTT
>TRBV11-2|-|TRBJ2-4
CASSSTNRVVGNIQYF
TGTGCCAGCAGCTCTACAAACAGGGTTGTGGGAAACATTCAGTACTTC
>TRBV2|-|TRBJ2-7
CARATNRDRYEQYF
TGTGCCAGAGCAACTAACAGGGATCGCTACGAGCAGTACTTC
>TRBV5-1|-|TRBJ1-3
CASSLAGAGNTIYF
TGCGCCAGCAGCTTGGCCGGGGCTGGAAACACCATATATTTT
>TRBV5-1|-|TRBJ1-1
CASSLAPRTEAFF
TGCGCCAGCAGCTTGGCCCCGCGAACTGAAGCTTTCTTT
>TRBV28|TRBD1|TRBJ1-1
CASSYGTAVYEAFF
TGTGCCAGCAGTTACGGGACAGCCGTATATGAAGCTTTCTTT
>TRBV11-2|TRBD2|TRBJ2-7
CASSFAGTTYEQYF
TGTGCCAGCAGCTTTGCCGGGACTACCTACGAGCAGTACTTC
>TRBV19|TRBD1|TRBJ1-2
CASSVRSPGGNYGYTF
TGTGCCAGTAGTGTCAGGTCGCCAGGGGGGAACTATGGCTACACCTTC
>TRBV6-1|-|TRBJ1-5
CASSEQRTGISPPQHF
TGTGCCAGCAGTGAACAAAGAACAGGTATTAGCCCGCCCCAGCATTTT
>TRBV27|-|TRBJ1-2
CASTFAGRGAGYGYTF
TGTGCCAGCACTTTTGCCGGCCGGGGCGCGGGCTATGGCTACACCTTC
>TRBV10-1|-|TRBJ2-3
CASSDNSPPPIGQYF
TGCGCCAGCAGTGATAATAGCCCTCCTCCGATTGGGCAGTATTTT
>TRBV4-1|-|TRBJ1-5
CASSQEGRGNSNQPQHF
TGCGCCAGCAGCCAAGAGGGTCGGGGCAATAGCAATCAGCCCCAGCATTTT